The 9 T cell receptor beta chains presented below share a single source sample, sequenced in a study of blood T cell repertoires in COVID-19. Only in-frame clones appear in the TCRdb table, and some are missing; sequencing was by immunoSEQ multiplex PCR. This table holds about 170,000 clones, less than 90% found once. The specimen was peripheral blood. The receptors were sampled from a woman aged 70-85 years with COVID-19, enrolled during active disease.

The chain uses TRBV5-4 and TRBJ1-4; TRBD1 aligns across 8 bases. V trimming: 4 bases; J trimming: 8 bases; junction bases outside the gene matches: 7. The CDR3 contains 14 residues. CDR1 and CDR2 from the germline V gene are SGHNT and YYREEE (reference sequence). CDR3 sequence (DNA): TGTGCCAGCAGCCTTATGACAGGGGACGAAAAACTGTTTTTT. As protein: CASSLMTGDEKLFF.

This clone has only one observation. V is TRBV6-5 and J is TRBJ1-2; D gene unclear. The V and J ends lost 8 bases and 8 bases respectively, with 21 bases between them. CDR1 and CDR2 from the germline V gene are MNHEY and SVGAGI. The CDR3 is 14 residues long. The CDR3 DNA reads as TGTGCCAGCCGGATTGTAAGCGAATCTAGGGGCTACACCTTC. Translating it yields CASRIVSESRGYTF.

The chain has TRBV3-1 (or the pseudogene TRBV3-2) and TRBJ1-1; D might be TRBD1 (6 bases). V dropped 1 base and J dropped 0 bases, with 15 bases sitting between them. The CDR3 loop spans 17 amino acids. Looked up from germline, CDR1 is LGHDT and CDR2 is YNNKEL (reference sequence). The CDR3 nucleotides read TGTGCCAGCAGCCAAGCGGGATTGACAGGAATGAACACTGAAGCTTTCTTT. It codes for CASSQAGLTGMNTEAFF.

The chain combines TRBV11-3 with TRBJ2-1; 10 nucleotides match TRBD2. CDR3 size: 16 residues. Unmatched junction bases numbered 8, after V lost 1 base and J lost 8 bases. The germline gives CDR1 SGHNT, CDR2 YENEEA. In DNA, the CDR3 is TGTGCCAGCAGCTTAGGCCTAGCGGGGGTCTTTGATGAGCAGTTCTTC. It codes for CASSLGLAGVFDEQFF.

The chain recombines TRBV7-2 with TRBJ2-2, with 7 bases identical to TRBD1. The germline gives CDR1 SGHTA, CDR2 FQGNSA. The CDR3 sequence is 14 residues long. The ends lost 4 bases at V and 5 bases at J; junction bases unmatched: 4. For the CDR3, the DNA is TGTGCCAGCAGCTACCACAGGGGAACCGGGGAGCTGTTTTTT. This encodes CASSYHRGTGELFF.

CDR3 sequence reads: CASSMTGGRYEQYF. The CDR3, as DNA: TGTGCCAGCAGCATGACAGGGGGAAGGTACGAGCAGTACTTC. The chain joins TRBV7-2 to TRBJ2-7; 9 nucleotides agree with TRBD1. Germline CDR1 is SGHTA and CDR2 is FQGNSA. The CDR3 has 14 amino acids. V was pared by 5 bases and J by 4 bases, with 6 bases of the junction left unmatched.

This rearrangement joins TRBV20-1 to TRBJ1-1; no firm D call. Per the germline V gene, CDR1 is DFQATT and CDR2 is SNEGSKA (reference sequence). Trimming took 3 bases from V and 0 from J, leaving 14 bases between them. CDR3 length equals 15 residues. The CDR3 loop reads CSASGGNPMNTEAFF. CDR3 nucleotides: TGCAGTGCTAGTGGAGGAAACCCCATGAACACTGAAGCTTTCTTT.

This sequence joins TRBV19 and TRBJ2-1; 9 bases fit TRBD2. This CDR3 contains 15 residues. Germline V gene lookup returns CDR1 LNHDA and CDR2 SQIVND (reference sequence). V was pared by 6 bases and J by 5 bases, with 8 bases of the junction left unmatched. The CDR3 region is CASSHLAGRNNEQFF. The CDR3 bases are TGTGCCAGTAGCCACCTAGCGGGACGCAACAATGAGCAGTTCTTC.

V usage is TRBV7-2 and J usage is TRBJ2-1; 11 bases are a match to TRBD2. This CDR3 contains 16 residues. Germline V gene data show CDR1 as SGHTA and CDR2 as FQGNSA. With V trimmed by 2 bases and J by 6 bases, 6 bases remained unmatched. For the CDR3, the DNA is TGTGCCAGCAGCTTAACTAGCGGGAGAGGTCGCAATGAGCAGTTCTTC. This translates into CASSLTSGRGRNEQFF.